Presented here are 26 T cell receptor beta chains from one specimen sequenced in a study of blood T cell repertoires in COVID-19. Measured with immunoSEQ multiplex PCR; TCRdb has only the in-frame clones, and not every one. Among roughly 180,000 clones listed, about four fifths were seen once. Sequenced material: peripheral blood. The receptors were sampled from an older woman with COVID-19, enrolled during active disease.

The chain carries TRBV10-3 and TRBJ2-5; the D gene is possibly TRBD1 (6 bases). This CDR3 region has 16 residues. Trimming left V 10 bases short and J 0 bases short, with 21 bases between. Germline V CDR1 and CDR2: ENHRY, SYGVKD. The CDR3 bases are TGTGCCAGTACGGCGGGCACCGGGACAAACCAAGAGACCCAGTACTTC. This encodes CASTAGTGTNQETQYF.

The chain links TRBV9 to TRBJ2-5; a weak D match, TRBD2 (6 bases). The V gene lost 4 bases and the J gene lost 5 bases, with 18 bases spanning the gap. CDR3 length: 15 residues. In germline, CDR1 is SGDLS, CDR2 YYNGEE. The CDR3 sequence is CASSPRRSSGETQYF. CDR3 coding DNA: TGTGCCAGCAGCCCGCGCCGTTCGAGCGGGGAGACCCAGTACTTC.

The rearrangement links TRBV4-3 to TRBJ2-7; 12 positions agree with TRBD2. CDR3 size: 20 residues. Germline-derived CDR1 and CDR2 are LGHNA and YSLEER. The trim removed 2 bases at V and 1 base at J, leaving 15 bases unmatched. The CDR3 here is CASSQHSSRLAGGLSYEQYF. CDR3 DNA: TGCGCCAGCAGCCAACACTCGAGCCGCCTAGCGGGGGGGCTTTCCTACGAGCAGTACTTC.

This chain joins TRBV3-1 (or the pseudogene TRBV3-2) and TRBJ2-3, with TRBD2 matching 8 bases. The CDR3 is 14 amino acids. Germline V gene data show CDR1 as LGHDT and CDR2 as YNNKEL (reference sequence). Germline trimming cut 3 bases from V and 5 bases from J; bases unmatched to any gene: 4. The CDR3 is CASSHGGRRDTQYF. CDR3 DNA: TGTGCCAGCAGCCACGGCGGGAGGAGAGATACGCAGTATTTT.

The J gene is TRBJ2-5, the V gene TRBV18; D gene unclear. The ends were cut back, 0 bases at V and 4 bases at J, with 12 bases in the middle. The CDR3 consists of 15 residues. Germline CDR1 reads KGHSH; CDR2 reads LQKENI. CDR3 protein: CASSPPFKQPETQYF. Here the CDR3 DNA reads TGTGCCAGCTCACCACCGTTTAAACAGCCAGAGACCCAGTACTTC.

The chain uses TRBV12-1 and TRBJ1-5; the D call TRBD1 from the table was never checked on the DNA. TRBV12-1 is annotated as a pseudogene. CDR3 length equals 14 residues. CDR3 bases: TGTGCCAGCACCGAAGGGGAAAAGAATCAGCCCCAGCATTTT. Amino acids: CASTEGEKNQPQHF.

This rearrangement joins TRBV11-2 to TRBJ2-7, with 8 bases lining up with TRBD1. The CDR3 contains 15 residues. Germline V gene lookup returns CDR1 SGHAT and CDR2 FQNNGV. Unmatched junction bases numbered 12, after V lost 5 bases and J lost 6 bases. The CDR3 is CASSVLGTGPSEQYF. CDR3 nucleotide sequence: TGTGCCAGCAGCGTCCTGGGGACAGGACCCTCCGAGCAGTACTTC.

V is TRBV5-1 and J is TRBJ1-3; TRBD1 might be the D (6 bases). With 2 bases removed from V and 6 bases from J, the gap between germline ends came to 15 bases. Per germline, CDR1 SGHRS and CDR2 YFSETQ. This CDR3 has 15 residues. For the CDR3, the DNA is TGCGCCAGCAGCTTCAACAGGGTAGACCAAAACACCATATATTTT. The encoded protein is CASSFNRVDQNTIYF.

This clone is a singleton in its sample. The rearrangement uses TRBV6-1 and TRBJ1-1; 9 bases map to TRBD1. Looked up from germline, CDR1 is MNHNS and CDR2 is SASEGT. The length of the CDR3 is 14 residues. J gave up 7 bases and V 5 bases, and 8 bases lay outside the gene matches. The CDR3, as DNA: TGTGCCAGCAGTTTAACAGGGGGCGCGGTTGAAGCTTTCTTT. It translates to CASSLTGGAVEAFF.

The rearrangement links TRBV28 to TRBJ2-7, with 10 bases matching TRBD1. CDR1 is MDHEN, CDR2 SYDVKM, per germline. Trimming removed 6 bases from V and 5 bases from J; junction bases left unmatched: 13. This CDR3 spans 16 amino acids. The CDR3: CASSYVVGQGNHEQYF. The CDR3 region has the DNA TGTGCCAGCAGCTACGTTGTGGGACAGGGGAACCACGAGCAGTACTTC.

The CDR3 DNA is TGTGCCAGCAGCCATCCCACCAATGGACAACAAGAGACCCAGTACTTC. Protein sequence: CASSHPTNGQQETQYF. This chain uses TRBV11-2 with TRBJ2-5, with D possibly matching TRBD1 (5 bases). This CDR3 comprises 16 residues. V was pared by 5 bases and J by 2 bases, with 18 bases between. From germline, CDR1 is SGHAT and CDR2 FQNNGV.

This chain connects TRBV7-8 to TRBJ1-2; tentatively, D is TRBD1 (5 bases). Germline V gene lookup returns CDR1 SGHVS and CDR2 FQNEAQ. The CDR3 covers 16 residues. The V end was cut by 0 bases, the J end by 0 bases, with 11 bases between. CDR3 residues: CASSLAWGRSNYGYTF. The CDR3 bases are TGTGCCAGCAGCTTAGCATGGGGCCGATCTAACTATGGCTACACCTTC.

This clone occurred a few times. This chain joins TRBV20-1 and TRBJ1-1; no reliable D call. Per the germline V gene, CDR1 is DFQATT and CDR2 is SNEGSKA (reference sequence). The CDR3 has 11 amino acids. Trimming took 3 bases from V and 11 from J, leaving 13 bases between them. The CDR3: CSASSGKEAFF. Written as DNA, the CDR3 is TGCAGTGCTAGCTCGGGTAAGGAGGCTTTCTTT.

The rearrangement joins TRBV10-3 to TRBJ1-4; 7 bases map to TRBD1. Looked up from germline, CDR1 is ENHRY and CDR2 is SYGVKD. The J segment lost 5 bases and the V segment lost 4 bases, leaving 4 bases of the junction unmatched. CDR3 size: 14 residues. The CDR3 sequence is CAISAPGQNEKLFF. The CDR3 DNA follows: TGTGCCATCAGTGCTCCGGGACAGAATGAAAAACTGTTTTTT.

This chain uses TRBV19 with TRBJ1-2; TRBD1 might be the D (5 bases). This CDR3 contains 14 residues. CDR1 is LNHDA and CDR2 is SQIVND in the germline V gene (reference sequence). The V gene lost 1 base and the J gene lost 6 bases, with 12 bases spanning the gap. CDR3 sequence reads: CASSIAGGFNGYTF. The CDR3 coding sequence is TGTGCCAGTAGTATAGCGGGGGGATTCAATGGCTACACCTTC.

The J gene is TRBJ2-6, the V gene TRBV4-2; 9 nucleotides match TRBD2. After removal of 1 base from V and 1 base from J, the junction contained 2 bases not matched to a gene. The CDR3 is 17 amino acids. Germline V lookup: CDR1 LGHNA, CDR2 YNFKEQ. DNA of the CDR3: TGTGCCAGCAGCCAAGGGACTAGCGATTCTGGGGCCAACGTCCTGACTTTC. Protein sequence: CASSQGTSDSGANVLTF.

Here the CDR3 reads CAWSDRNRGRSSEQYF. Here the CDR3 DNA reads TGTGCCTGGAGTGACCGAAACAGGGGACGGAGTAGCGAGCAGTACTTC. This chain links TRBV30 with TRBJ2-7; 7 nucleotides line up with TRBD1. Germline values: CDR1 GTSNPN, CDR2 SVGIG (reference sequence). CDR3 length equals 16 residues. Unmatched junction bases numbered 15, after V lost 1 base and J lost 6 bases.

This chain uses TRBV3-1 (or the pseudogene TRBV3-2) with TRBJ2-1, with 9 bases that match TRBD2. CDR3 size: 16 residues. Per the germline V gene, CDR1 is LGHDT and CDR2 is YNNKEL (reference sequence). The ends lost 1 base at V and 1 base at J; junction bases unmatched: 2. The DNA of the CDR3 is TGTGCCAGCAGCCAAGTTGCGGGGGGGTCCTACAATGAGCAGTTCTTC. It yields the protein CASSQVAGGSYNEQFF.

The chain uses TRBV4-1 and TRBJ1-1; no clear D gene. Germline CDR1 is MGHRA and CDR2 is YSYEKL. The CDR3 has 14 amino acids. The V and J ends lost 0 bases and 3 bases respectively, with 8 bases between them. CDR3 sequence reads: CASSQEARDTEAFF. DNA for the CDR3: TGCGCCAGCAGCCAAGAAGCCCGTGACACTGAAGCTTTCTTT.

The chain has TRBV18 and TRBJ1-6, with D perhaps matching TRBD1 (6 bases). Trimming removed 8 bases at V and 7 bases at J, with 12 bases between. The germline CDR1 and CDR2 sequences are KGHSH and LQKENI. The CDR3 loop spans 13 amino acids. The chain's CDR3 is CASRKGGNSPLHF. In DNA form, the CDR3 reads TGTGCCAGCAGAAAGGGGGGGAATTCACCCCTCCACTTT.

The rearrangement joins TRBV6-5 to TRBJ2-1; 8 bases fit TRBD1. The length of the CDR3 is 15 residues. Germline assignment: CDR1 MNHEY and CDR2 SVGAGI. V lost 4 bases and J lost 7; bases outside the gene matches: 9. The CDR3 nucleotides are TGTGCCAGCAGTTCCGCAGGGGGCCGCGGAAATGAGCAGTTCTTC. Encoded protein: CASSSAGGRGNEQFF.

The rearrangement links TRBV14 to TRBJ2-3; tentatively, D is TRBD2 (5 bases). The V and J ends lost 1 base and 5 bases respectively, with 7 bases between them. The germline gives CDR1 SGHDN, CDR2 FVKESK. CDR3 length equals 13 residues. This CDR3 reads CASSQGAGDTQYF. CDR3 nucleotides: TGTGCCAGCAGCCAAGGGGCGGGAGATACGCAGTATTTT.

The chain recombines TRBV6-1 with TRBJ1-1, with 8 bases lining up with TRBD1. After removal of 2 bases from V and 10 bases from J, the junction contained 15 bases not matched to a gene. In germline, CDR1 is MNHNS, CDR2 SASEGT. This CDR3 region has 16 residues. CDR3 in amino acids: CASSESGTGRYLGAFF. As DNA, the CDR3 is TGTGCCAGCAGTGAATCGGGGACAGGCAGGTACCTAGGAGCTTTCTTT.

The chain joins TRBV10-2 to TRBJ2-3, with a weak D call TRBD1 (6 bases). Trimming took 3 bases from V and 0 from J, leaving 10 bases between them. Germline loops: CDR1 WSHSY, CDR2 SAAADI. CDR3 length: 15 amino acids. For the CDR3, the DNA is TGCGCCAGCAGTGACGTGACAGGAAGCACAGATACGCAGTATTTT. This codes for CASSDVTGSTDTQYF.

V and J are TRBV2 and TRBJ2-5; maybe TRBD1 (5 bases). V was cut by 4 bases and J by 2 bases, with 14 bases left in between. This CDR3 spans 15 amino acids. From germline, CDR1 is SNHLY and CDR2 FYNNEI. The CDR3 DNA is TGTGCCAGCAGTGTAGTGCTTACAGGTCAAGAGACCCAGTACTTC. It codes for CASSVVLTGQETQYF.

This chain connects TRBV3-1 (or the pseudogene TRBV3-2) to TRBJ2-7, with TRBD2 as a possible D gene (6 bases). The ends were cut back, 4 bases at V and 4 bases at J, with 17 bases in the middle. Germline loops: CDR1 LGHDT, CDR2 YNNKEL (reference sequence). CDR3 length: 15 residues. The CDR3 region is CASSLGLTATYEQYV. The CDR3 DNA reads TGTGCCAGCAGCCTGGGACTGACAGCTACTTACGAGCAGTACGTC.